These 11 T cell receptor beta chains were all obtained from the same sample, sequenced in a study of cytomegalovirus exposure and HLA in healthy donors. Method: immunoSEQ multiplex PCR; TCRdb's copy keeps in-frame clones and lacks some. The top ten hold about 15% of the sample, which has approximately 170,000 clones, 85% seen once. Source material: PBMCs. Every receptor here comes from a man between 18 and 29 years old in good health and CMV-seropositive.

The chain joins TRBV27 to TRBJ2-7; D perhaps matches TRBD2 (7 bases). Germline assignment: CDR1 MNHEY and CDR2 SMNVEV (reference sequence). The CDR3 is 14 amino acids. V was clipped by 6 bases and J by 6 bases, with 18 bases between them. CDR3 bases: TGTGCCAGCAGCCTTCGAGGGGGGGTCGGCGAGCAGTACTTC. This codes for CASSLRGGVGEQYF.

The V and J genes are TRBV11-2 and TRBJ2-7; D is ambiguous. Deletions cut 5 bases from V and 5 bases from J, with 7 bases between. This CDR3 has 11 amino acids. Germline V gene sequence: CDR1 SGHAT, CDR2 FQNNGV. DNA of the CDR3: TGTGCCAGCAGCCTCCCCGACGAGCAGTACTTC. It is translated as CASSLPDEQYF.

The rearrangement joins TRBV28 to TRBJ2-7, with D hard to call. The germline V gene has CDR1 MDHEN and CDR2 SYDVKM. Between the trimmed V and J ends, which lost 7 bases and 1 base, there was a span of 11 bases. The CDR3 sequence is 13 residues long. The CDR3 sequence is CASTPPKSYEQYF. CDR3 DNA sequence: TGTGCCAGCACCCCCCCAAAATCCTACGAGCAGTACTTC.

This chain links TRBV14 with TRBJ2-2, with a possible D match to TRBD1 (6 bases). CDR3 length: 17 residues. The V and J ends lost 3 bases and 1 base respectively, with 15 bases between them. Per the germline V gene, CDR1 is SGHDN and CDR2 is FVKESK. In nucleotides, the CDR3 is TGTGCCAGCAGCCACCACGAAAAACAGGGGAACACCGGGGAGCTGTTTTTT. This sequence encodes CASSHHEKQGNTGELFF.

This chain links TRBV7-2 with TRBJ1-5; D is undetermined. The CDR3 covers 13 residues. Trimming removed 3 bases from V and 0 bases from J, with 3 bases in between. Germline assignment: CDR1 SGHTA and CDR2 FQGNSA. CDR3 nucleotide sequence: TGTGCCAGCAGCTTCTATAGCAATCAGCCCCAGCATTTT. This gives the protein CASSFYSNQPQHF.

The chain links TRBV2 to TRBJ2-1; D possibly corresponds to TRBD1 (5 bases). Germline-derived CDR1 and CDR2 are SNHLY and FYNNEI. This CDR3 contains 13 residues. Trimming left V 7 bases short and J 4 bases short, with 11 bases between. In DNA, the CDR3 is TGTGCCAGCAATCTGGGGCCGTACAATGAGCAGTTCTTC. Translated: CASNLGPYNEQFF.

The chain uses TRBV5-4 and TRBJ2-5; 7 positions match TRBD2. The CDR3 covers 14 residues. Trimming at V came to 5 bases and at J to 5 bases, leaving 9 bases not matched to a gene. Germline values: CDR1 SGHNT, CDR2 YYREEE (reference sequence). DNA of the CDR3: TGTGCCAGCAGTCCCACTAGCGCTGGGGAGACCCAGTACTTC. This sequence encodes CASSPTSAGETQYF. The whole variable domain, remainder taken from reference TRBV5-4 and TRBJ2-5, is ETGVTQSPTHLIKTRGQQVTLRCSSQSGHNTVSWYQQALGQGPQFIFQYYREEENGRGNFPPRFSGLQFPNYSSELNVNALELDDSALYLCASSPTSAGETQYFGPGTRLLVL.

V gene TRBV7-2 combines with J gene TRBJ2-3; 15 nucleotides line up with TRBD2. CDR3 length: 16 amino acids. V lost 5 bases to trimming and J lost 5 bases; unmatched junction nucleotides: 5. Germline CDR1 reads SGHTA; CDR2 reads FQGNSA. The DNA of the CDR3 is TGTGCCAGCAGCCCCGGACTAGCGGGGGGGCAAGATACGCAGTATTTT. It encodes CASSPGLAGGQDTQYF.

In its sample, this clone was seen a few times. The gene calls are TRBV2 and TRBJ2-3, with D tentatively TRBD2 (5 bases). V dropped 7 bases and J dropped 7 bases, with 9 bases sitting between them. Germline V gene sequence: CDR1 SNHLY, CDR2 FYNNEI. This CDR3 contains 11 residues. This CDR3 reads CASIEGNTQYF. CDR3 bases: TGTGCCAGCATCGAGGGAAATACGCAGTATTTT.

The genes are TRBV4-1 and TRBJ2-7; 7 bases match TRBD1. CDR3 length equals 16 residues. Losses at the gene ends were 4 bases for V and 3 bases for J; bases not matched to a gene: 12. The germline gives CDR1 MGHRA, CDR2 YSYEKL. The CDR3 sequence: CASSRDLLTGNYEQYF. CDR3 nucleotides: TGCGCCAGCAGCCGAGATTTATTGACAGGGAACTACGAGCAGTACTTC.

This chain links TRBV30 with TRBJ1-1, with TRBD1 matching over 9 bases. With V trimmed by 4 bases and J by 10 bases, 10 bases remained unmatched. Germline V gene sequence: CDR1 GTSNPN, CDR2 SVGIG (reference sequence). The CDR3 extends over 13 amino acids. This CDR3 reads CAWTETTGGVAFF. In nucleotides, the CDR3 is TGTGCCTGGACCGAAACTACAGGGGGCGTAGCTTTCTTT.